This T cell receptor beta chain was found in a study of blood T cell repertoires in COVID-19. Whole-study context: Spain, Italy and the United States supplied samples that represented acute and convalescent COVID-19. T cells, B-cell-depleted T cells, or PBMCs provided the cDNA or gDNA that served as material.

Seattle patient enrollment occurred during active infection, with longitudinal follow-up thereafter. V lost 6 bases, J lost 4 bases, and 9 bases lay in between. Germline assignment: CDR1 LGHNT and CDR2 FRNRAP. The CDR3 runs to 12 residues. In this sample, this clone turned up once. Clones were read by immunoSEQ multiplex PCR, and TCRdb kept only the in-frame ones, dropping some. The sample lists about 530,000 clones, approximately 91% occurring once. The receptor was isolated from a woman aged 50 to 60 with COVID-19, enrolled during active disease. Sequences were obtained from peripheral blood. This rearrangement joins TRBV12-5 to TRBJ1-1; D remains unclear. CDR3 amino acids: CASGSQSTEAFF. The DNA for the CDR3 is TGTGCTAGTGGCTCACAGAGCACTGAAGCTTTCTTT.